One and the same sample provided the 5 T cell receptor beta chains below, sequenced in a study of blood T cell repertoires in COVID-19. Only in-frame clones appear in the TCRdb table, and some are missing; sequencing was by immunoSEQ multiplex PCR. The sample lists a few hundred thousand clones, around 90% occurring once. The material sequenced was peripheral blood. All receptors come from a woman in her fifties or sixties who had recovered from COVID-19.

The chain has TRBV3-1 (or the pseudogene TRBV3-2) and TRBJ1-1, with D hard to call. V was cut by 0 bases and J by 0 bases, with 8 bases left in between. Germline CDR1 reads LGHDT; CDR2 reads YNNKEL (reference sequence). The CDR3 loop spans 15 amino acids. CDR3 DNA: TGTGCCAGCAGCCAAGACCGGGGTATGAACACTGAAGCTTTCTTT. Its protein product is CASSQDRGMNTEAFF.

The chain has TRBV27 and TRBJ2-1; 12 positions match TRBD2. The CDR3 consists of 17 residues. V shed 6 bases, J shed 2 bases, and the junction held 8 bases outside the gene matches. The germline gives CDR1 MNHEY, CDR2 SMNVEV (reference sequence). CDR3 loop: CASSVLWTSGAYNEQFF. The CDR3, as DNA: TGTGCCAGCAGCGTATTATGGACTAGCGGGGCCTACAATGAGCAGTTCTTC.

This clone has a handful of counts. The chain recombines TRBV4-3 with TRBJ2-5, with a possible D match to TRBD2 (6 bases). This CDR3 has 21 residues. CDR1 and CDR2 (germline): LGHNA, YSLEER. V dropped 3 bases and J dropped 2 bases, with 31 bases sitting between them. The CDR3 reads CASSQATFGGMDRLEQETQYF. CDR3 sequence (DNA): TGCGCCAGCAGCCAGGCCACATTTGGGGGAATGGACCGACTAGAACAAGAGACCCAGTACTTC.

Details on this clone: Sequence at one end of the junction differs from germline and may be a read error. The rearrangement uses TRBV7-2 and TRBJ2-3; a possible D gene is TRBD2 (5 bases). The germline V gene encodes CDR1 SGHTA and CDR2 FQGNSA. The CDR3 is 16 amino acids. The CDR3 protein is CASSLDGRPETDTQYF. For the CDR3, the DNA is TGTGCCAGCAGCTTAGATGGGAGACCGGAAACAGATACGCAGTACTTT.

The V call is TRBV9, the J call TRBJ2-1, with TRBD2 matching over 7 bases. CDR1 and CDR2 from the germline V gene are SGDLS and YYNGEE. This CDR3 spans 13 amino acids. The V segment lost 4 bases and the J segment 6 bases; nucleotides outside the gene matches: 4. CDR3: CASSTTSANEQFF. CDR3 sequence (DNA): TGTGCCAGCAGCACTACTAGCGCCAATGAGCAGTTCTTC.